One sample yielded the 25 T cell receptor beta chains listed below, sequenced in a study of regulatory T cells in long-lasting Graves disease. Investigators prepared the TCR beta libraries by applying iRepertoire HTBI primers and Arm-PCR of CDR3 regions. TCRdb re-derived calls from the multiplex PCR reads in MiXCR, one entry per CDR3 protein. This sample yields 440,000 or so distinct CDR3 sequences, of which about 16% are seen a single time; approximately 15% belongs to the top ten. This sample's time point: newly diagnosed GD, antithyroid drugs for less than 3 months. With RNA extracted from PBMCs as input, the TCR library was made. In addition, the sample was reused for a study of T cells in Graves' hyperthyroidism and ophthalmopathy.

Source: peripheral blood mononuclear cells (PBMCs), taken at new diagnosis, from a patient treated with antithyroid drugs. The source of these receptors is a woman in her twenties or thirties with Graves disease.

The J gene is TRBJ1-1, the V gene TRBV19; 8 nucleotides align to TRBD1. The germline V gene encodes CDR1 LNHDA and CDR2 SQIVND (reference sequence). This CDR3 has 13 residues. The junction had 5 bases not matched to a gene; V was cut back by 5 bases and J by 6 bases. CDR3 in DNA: TGTGCCAGTAGTGCTCGACAGGGGTCTGAAGCTTTCTTT. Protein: CASSARQGSEAFF.

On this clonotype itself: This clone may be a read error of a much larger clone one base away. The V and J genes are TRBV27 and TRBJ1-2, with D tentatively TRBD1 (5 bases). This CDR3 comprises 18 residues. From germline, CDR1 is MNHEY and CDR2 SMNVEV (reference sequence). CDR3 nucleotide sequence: TGTGCCAGCAGTTTAGTAGGTGGTTACAGGCAAGCTAACTATGGCTGCACCTTC. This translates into CASSLVGGYRQANYGCTF.

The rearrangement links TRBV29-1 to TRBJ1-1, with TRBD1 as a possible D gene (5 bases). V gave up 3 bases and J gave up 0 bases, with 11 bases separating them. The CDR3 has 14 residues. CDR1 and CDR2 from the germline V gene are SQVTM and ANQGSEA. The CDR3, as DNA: TGCAGCGTTGAGGGACGCATGGTGAACACTGAAGCTTTCTTT. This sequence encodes CSVEGRMVNTEAFF.

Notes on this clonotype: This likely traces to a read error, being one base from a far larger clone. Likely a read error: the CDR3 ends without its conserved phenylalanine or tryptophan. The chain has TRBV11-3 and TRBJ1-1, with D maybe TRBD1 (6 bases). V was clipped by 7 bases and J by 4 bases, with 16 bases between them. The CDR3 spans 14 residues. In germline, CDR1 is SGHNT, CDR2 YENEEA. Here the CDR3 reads CASTFRTGSTEAFL. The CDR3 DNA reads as TGTGCCAGCACCTTCCGAACAGGGAGCACTGAAGCTTTCCTT.

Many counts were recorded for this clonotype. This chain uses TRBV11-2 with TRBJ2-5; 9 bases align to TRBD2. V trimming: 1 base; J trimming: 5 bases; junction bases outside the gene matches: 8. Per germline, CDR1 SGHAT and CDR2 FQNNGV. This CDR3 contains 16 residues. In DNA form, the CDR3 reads TGTGCCAGCAGCTTAGTATTGACTAGCGGACGGGAGACCCAGTACTTC. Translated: CASSLVLTSGRETQYF. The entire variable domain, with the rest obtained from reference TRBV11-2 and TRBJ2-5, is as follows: EAGVAQSPRYKIIEKRQSVAFWCNPISGHATLYWYQQILGQGPKLLIQFQNNGVVDDSQLPKDRFSAERLKGVDSTLKIQPAKLEDSAVYLCASSLVLTSGRETQYFGPGTRLLVL.

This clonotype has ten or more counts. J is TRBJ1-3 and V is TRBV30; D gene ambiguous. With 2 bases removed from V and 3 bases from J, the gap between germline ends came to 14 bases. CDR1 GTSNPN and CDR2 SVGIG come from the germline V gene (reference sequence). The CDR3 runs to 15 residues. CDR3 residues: CAWSRSEAGGNTIYF. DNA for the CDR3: TGTGCCTGGAGTAGGAGCGAAGCGGGTGGAAACACCATATATTTT.

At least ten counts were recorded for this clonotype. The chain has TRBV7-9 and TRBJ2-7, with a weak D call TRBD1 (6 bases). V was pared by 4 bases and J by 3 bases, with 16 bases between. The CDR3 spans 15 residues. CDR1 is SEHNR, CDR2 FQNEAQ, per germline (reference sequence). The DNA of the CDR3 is TGTGCCAGCAGCTGTGATTGGGACACCATCTACGAGCAGTACTTC. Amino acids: CASSCDWDTIYEQYF.

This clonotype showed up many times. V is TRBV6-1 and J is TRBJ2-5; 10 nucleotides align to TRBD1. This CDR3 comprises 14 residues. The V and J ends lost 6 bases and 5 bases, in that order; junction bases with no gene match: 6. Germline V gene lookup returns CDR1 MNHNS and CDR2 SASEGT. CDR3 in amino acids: CASRPDRGMETQYF. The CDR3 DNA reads TGTGCCAGCAGACCGGACAGGGGGATGGAGACCCAGTACTTC.

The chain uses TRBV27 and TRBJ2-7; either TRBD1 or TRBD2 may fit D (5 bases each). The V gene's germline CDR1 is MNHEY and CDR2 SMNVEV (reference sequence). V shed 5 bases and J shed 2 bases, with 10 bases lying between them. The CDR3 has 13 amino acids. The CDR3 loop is CASSAPGPYEQYF. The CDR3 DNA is TGTGCCAGCAGTGCCCCGGGACCCTACGAGCAGTACTTC.

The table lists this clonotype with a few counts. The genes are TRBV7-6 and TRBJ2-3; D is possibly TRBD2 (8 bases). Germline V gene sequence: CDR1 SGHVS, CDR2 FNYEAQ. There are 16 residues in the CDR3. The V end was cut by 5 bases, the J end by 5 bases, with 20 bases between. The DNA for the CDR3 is TGTGCCAGCAGCCTAGGGGGCGGGAGGCGGGGAGATACGCAGTATTTT. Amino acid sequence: CASSLGGGRRGDTQYF.

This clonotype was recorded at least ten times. CDR3 residues: CASSLSHRLAGGFNEQFF. CDR3 coding DNA: TGTGCCAGCAGCCTGTCTCATCGCCTAGCGGGGGGTTTCAATGAGCAGTTCTTC. The chain combines TRBV7-2 with TRBJ2-1; 11 nucleotides match TRBD2. This CDR3 is 18 amino acids long. Trimming took 5 bases from V and 6 from J; bases not matched to a gene: 15. In germline, CDR1 is SGHTA, CDR2 FQGNSA.

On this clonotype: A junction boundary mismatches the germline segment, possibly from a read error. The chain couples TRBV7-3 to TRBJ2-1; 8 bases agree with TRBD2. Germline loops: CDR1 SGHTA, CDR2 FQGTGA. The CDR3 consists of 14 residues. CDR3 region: CASSAGGLYNEQSF. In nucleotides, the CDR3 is TGTGCCAGCAGCGCGGGGGGACTGTACAATGAGCAGTCCTTC. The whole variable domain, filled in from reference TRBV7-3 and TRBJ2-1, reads GAGVSQTPSNKVTEKGKYVELRCDPISGHTALYWYRQSLGQGPEFLIYFQGTGAADDSGLPNDRFFAVRPEGSVSTLKIQRTERGDSAVYLCASSAGGLYNEQSFGPGTRLTVL.

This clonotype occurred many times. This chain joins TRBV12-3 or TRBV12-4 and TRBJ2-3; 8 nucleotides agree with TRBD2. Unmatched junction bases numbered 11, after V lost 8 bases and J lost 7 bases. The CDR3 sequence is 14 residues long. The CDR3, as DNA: TGTGCCAGCCGGACAGCGGGGGAGCGGAATACGCAGTATTTT. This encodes CASRTAGERNTQYF.

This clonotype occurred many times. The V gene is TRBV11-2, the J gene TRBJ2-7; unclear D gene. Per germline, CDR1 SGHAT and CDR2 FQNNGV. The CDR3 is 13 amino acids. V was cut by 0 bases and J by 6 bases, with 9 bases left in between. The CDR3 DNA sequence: TGTGCCAGCAGCTTAGAATTGGCACGCGAGCAGTACTTC. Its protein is CASSLELAREQYF.

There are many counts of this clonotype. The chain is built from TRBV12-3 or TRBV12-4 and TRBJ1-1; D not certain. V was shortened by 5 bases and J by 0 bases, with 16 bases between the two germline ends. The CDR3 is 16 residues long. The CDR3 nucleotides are TGTGCCAGCAGTCTTGGGGTTCCAGGACTGAACACTGAAGCTTTCTTT. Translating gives CASSLGVPGLNTEAFF.

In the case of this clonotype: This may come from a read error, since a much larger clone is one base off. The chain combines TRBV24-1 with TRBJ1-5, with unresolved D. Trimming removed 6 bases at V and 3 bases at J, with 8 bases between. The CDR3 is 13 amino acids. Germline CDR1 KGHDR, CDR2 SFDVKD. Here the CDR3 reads CATSRGLNQPQHF. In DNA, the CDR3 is TGTGCCACCAGTCGAGGCCTCAATCAGCCCCAGCATTTT.

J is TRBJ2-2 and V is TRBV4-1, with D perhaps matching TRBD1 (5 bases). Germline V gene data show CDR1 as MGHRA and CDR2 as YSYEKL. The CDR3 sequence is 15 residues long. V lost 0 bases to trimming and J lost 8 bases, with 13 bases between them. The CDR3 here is CASSQDGALTGELFF. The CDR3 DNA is TGCGCCAGCAGCCAAGATGGGGCCTTAACTGGGGAGCTGTTTTTT.

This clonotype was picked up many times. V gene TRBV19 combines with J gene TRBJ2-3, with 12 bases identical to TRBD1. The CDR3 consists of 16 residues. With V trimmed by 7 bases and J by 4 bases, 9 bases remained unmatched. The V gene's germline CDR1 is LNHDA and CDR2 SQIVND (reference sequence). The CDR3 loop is CASKGVGTGGADTQYF. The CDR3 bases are TGTGCCAGTAAGGGGGTTGGGACAGGGGGCGCAGATACGCAGTATTTT.

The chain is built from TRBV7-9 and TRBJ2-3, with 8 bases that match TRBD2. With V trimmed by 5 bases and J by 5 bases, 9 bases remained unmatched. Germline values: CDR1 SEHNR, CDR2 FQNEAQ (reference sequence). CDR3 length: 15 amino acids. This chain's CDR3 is CASSTGAGAGDTQYF. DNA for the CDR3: TGTGCCAGCAGCACCGGAGCGGGAGCTGGAGATACGCAGTATTTT.

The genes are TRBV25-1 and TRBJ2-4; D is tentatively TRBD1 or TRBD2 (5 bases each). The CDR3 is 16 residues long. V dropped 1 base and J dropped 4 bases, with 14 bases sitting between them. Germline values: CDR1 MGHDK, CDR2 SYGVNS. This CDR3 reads CASSEFGGVSKNIQYF. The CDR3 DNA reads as TGTGCCAGCAGTGAATTTGGGGGAGTGTCTAAAAACATTCAGTACTTC.

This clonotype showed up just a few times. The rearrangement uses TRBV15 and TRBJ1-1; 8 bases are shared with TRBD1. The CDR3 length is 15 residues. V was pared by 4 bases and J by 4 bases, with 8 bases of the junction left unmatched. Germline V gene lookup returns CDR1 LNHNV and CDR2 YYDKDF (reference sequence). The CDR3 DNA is TGTGCCACCAGCAATATACAGGGGGGCCTCACTGAAGCTTTCTTT. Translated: CATSNIQGGLTEAFF.

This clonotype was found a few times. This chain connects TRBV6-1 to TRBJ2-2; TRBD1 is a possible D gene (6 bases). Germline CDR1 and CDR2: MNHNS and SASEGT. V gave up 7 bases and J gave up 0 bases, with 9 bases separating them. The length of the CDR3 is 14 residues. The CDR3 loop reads CASKYRANTGELFF. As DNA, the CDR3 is TGTGCCAGCAAATACAGGGCGAACACCGGGGAGCTGTTTTTT.

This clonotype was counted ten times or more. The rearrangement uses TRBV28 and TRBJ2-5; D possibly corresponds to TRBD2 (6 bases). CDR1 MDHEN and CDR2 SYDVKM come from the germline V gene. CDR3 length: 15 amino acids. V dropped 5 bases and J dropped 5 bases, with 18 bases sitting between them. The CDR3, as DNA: TGTGCCAGCAGTGAGACCGGACTACTGGGGGAGACCCAGTACTTC. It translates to CASSETGLLGETQYF. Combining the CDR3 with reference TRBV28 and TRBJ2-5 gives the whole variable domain DVKVTQSSRYLVKRTGEKVFLECVQDMDHENMFWYRQDPGLGLRLIYFSYDVKMKEKGDIPEGYSVSREKKERFSLILESASTNQTSMYLCASSETGLLGETQYFGPGTRLLVL.

The CDR3 nucleotides are TGTGCCAGGGGGGACAGACCGGAGCTGTTTTTT. Its protein product is CARGDRPELFF. The V gene is TRBV6-1, the J gene TRBJ2-2, with 7 positions matching TRBD1. The CDR3 runs 11 residues. Unmatched junction bases numbered 5, after V lost 9 bases and J lost 10 bases. Germline CDR1 MNHNS, CDR2 SASEGT.

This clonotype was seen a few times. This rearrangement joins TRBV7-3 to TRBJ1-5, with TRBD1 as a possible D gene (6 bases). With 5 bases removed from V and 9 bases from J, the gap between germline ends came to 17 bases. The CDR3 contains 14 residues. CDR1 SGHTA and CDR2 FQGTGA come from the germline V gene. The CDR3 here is CASSRGQPRGPQHF. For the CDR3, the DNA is TGTGCCAGCAGCCGGGGACAACCCCGAGGGCCCCAGCATTTT.